The clone carrying this TCR beta chain was detected only a few times. Treatment here: randomized to nivolumab then ipilimumab (arm A) or the reverse (arm B). DNA-damaging chemotherapy had not been given to any patient beforehand. From thawed PBMCs, live CD3+CD8+ cells negative for CD19 and CD56 were sorted. This entry comes from a study of sequential checkpoint blockade in melanoma. At the level of the study: Patients were randomized 1:1 to nivolumab-then-ipilimumab or ipilimumab-then-nivolumab first-line. Both treatment sequences were followed by maintenance nivolumab.

V trimming: 3 bases; J trimming: 2 bases; junction bases outside the gene matches: 11. The CDR3 totals 18 residues. Per germline, CDR1 SGHDN and CDR2 FVKESK. Sequencing used immunoSEQ multiplex PCR; TCRdb keeps in-frame clones, though not all of them. Of about 40,000 clones listed, just over 85% were seen once; the top ten hold roughly 12%. The starting material was CD8+ T cells sorted from blood (inferred from file names), obtained from a patient given nivolumab and ipilimumab in sequence. V is TRBV14 and J is TRBJ1-2; 11 positions match TRBD1. The TCR comes from a human donor with melanoma. For the CDR3, the DNA is TGTGCCAGCAGCCACCCCCGGGACAGGGGGGAGGTGAACTATGGCTACACCTTC. Amino acids: CASSHPRDRGEVNYGYTF.